These 5 T cell receptor beta chains share one sample of origin, sequenced in a study of CD8+CD57+ T cells in acquired aplastic anemia. The template used for profiling TCR beta VDJ and CDR3 was genomic DNA. TCRdb passed the reads through MiXCR, listing each CDR3 protein once. This sample has 150,000 to 180,000 distinct CDR3 sequences; about 50% occur once, and the top ten carry roughly 12%. In patients chosen for sequencing, flow cytometry had shown CD8+CD57+ cell expansion. Material: sorted CD4+, CD8+, or CD8+CD57+ T cells (not recorded which) from PBMCs. All receptors derive from a human donor with aplastic anemia.

On this clonotype: One base away lies a much larger clone, so this may be a sequencing read error. The CDR3: CASSIIRTADTETQYF. CDR3 sequence (DNA): TGTGCCAGTAGTATTATAAGGACAGCGGACACAGAGACGCAGTATTTT. The rearrangement joins TRBV19 to TRBJ2-3, with a weak D call TRBD1 (6 bases). The CDR3 has 16 residues. The germline gives CDR1 LNHDA, CDR2 SQIVND (reference sequence). The entire variable domain, with the rest obtained from reference TRBV19 and TRBJ2-3, is as follows: DGGITQSPKYLFRKEGQNVTLSCEQNLNHDAMYWYRQDPGQGLRLIYYSQIVNDFQKGDIAEGYSVSREKKESFPLTVTSAQKNPTAFYLCASSIIRTADTETQYFGPGTRLTVL.

With respect to this clonotype: A much larger clone sits a single nucleotide away, making a read error possible. The rearrangement uses TRBV14 and TRBJ2-3; D might be TRBD1 or TRBD2, each matching 5 bases. The CDR3 contains 15 residues. The germline gives CDR1 SGHDN, CDR2 FVKESK. The CDR3 region is CTIPTLGEGTDTQYF. As DNA, the CDR3 is TGTACCATCCCCACATTGGGGGAAGGCACAGATACGCAGTATTTT.

The chain combines TRBV3-1 with TRBJ1-1, with TRBD1 as a possible D gene (5 bases). The germline gives CDR1 LGHDT, CDR2 YNNKEL (reference sequence). Trimming left V 6 bases short and J 3 bases short, with 11 bases between. The CDR3 has 13 amino acids. This CDR3 is CASRGSGDTEAFF. Written as DNA, the CDR3 is TGTGCCAGCAGGGGTTCGGGGGACACTGAAGCTTTCTTT.

V and J are TRBV25-1 and TRBJ1-5; 7 bases match TRBD1. This CDR3 is 16 amino acids long. Germline values: CDR1 MGHDK, CDR2 SYGVNS. The junction had 12 bases not matched to a gene; V was cut back by 6 bases and J by 4 bases. CDR3 residues: CASSSYDRDGNQPQHF. CDR3 coding DNA: TGTGCCAGCAGCTCATACGACAGGGATGGGAATCAGCCCCAGCATTTT.

For this clonotype: One junction end does not reproduce the germline sequence, and a read error may be involved. The V call is TRBV7-3, the J call TRBJ1-2; no reliable D call. The CDR3 is made up of 15 amino acids. Germline V gene lookup returns CDR1 SGHTA and CDR2 FQGTGA. The CDR3, as DNA: TGTGCCAGCAGCCCCACGCCAGGCGGTAACTATGGCTACGCCTTC. Translated, it gives CASSPTPGGNYGYAF.